This is a list of T cell receptor beta chains from one sample in a study of blood T cell repertoires in COVID-19. Data came from immunoSEQ multiplex PCR; TCRdb stores just in-frame clones and leaves some out. The sample has under 200,000 clones, about 90% seen once; the top ten hold around 7%. The sample taken for sequencing was PBMCs or T cells enriched from blood (not recorded which). These receptors were collected from a woman aged 45-65 years who had recovered from COVID-19. Each CDR3 is given with its conserved first and last residue.

length	V	J	CDR3
15	TRBV2	TRBJ2-1	CASSPRDTTRNEQFF
12	TRBV12-3/TRBV12-4	TRBJ1-1	CASPKKGTEAFF
12	TRBV5-6	TRBJ1-2	CASSLRAYGYTF
17	TRBV27	TRBJ2-2	CASSALSAGWTTGELFF
15	TRBV4-1	TRBJ2-1	CASSQPSVGYNEQFF
15	TRBV11-1	TRBJ2-7	CASSKWGTATYEQYF
16	TRBV30	TRBJ1-6	CAWSATGFSYNSPLHF
17	TRBV11-2	TRBJ2-1	CASSPRLAGRSYNEQFF
17	TRBV1	TRBJ2-1	CTSSQDHVLAGGYEQFF
16	TRBV7-9	TRBJ1-1	CASSLTGGVSNTEAFF
14	TRBV11-2	TRBJ1-2	CASSGRGRLYGYTF
12	TRBV30	TRBJ2-4	CAWSAGRNIQYF
13	TRBV5-4	TRBJ1-2	CASSEKGADGYTF
14	TRBV7-3	TRBJ2-2	CASSLSAGPGELFF
15	TRBV6-5	TRBJ2-7	CASSPGQGRGYEQYF
17	TRBV11-3	TRBJ2-3	CASSQRDSTPSTDTQYF
14	TRBV10-1	TRBJ2-7	CASSESMGPGEQYF
14	TRBV27	TRBJ1-4	CASSTSRVNEKLFF
16	TRBV19	TRBJ2-2	CASSRRLAGGHGELFF
14	TRBV28	TRBJ2-3	CASTSTGAGDTQYF
13	TRBV5-5	TRBJ1-1	CASSVIQGTEAFF
13	TRBV30	TRBJ1-2	CAWSHGGSRGYTF
14	TRBV11-2	TRBJ2-2	CASSLQGRAGELFF
13	TRBV6-1	TRBJ2-7	CASSDQGFYEQYF
15	TRBV5-5	TRBJ2-5	CASSFEGQGQETQYF
13	TRBV29-1	TRBJ2-6	CSVALSGANVLTF
15	TRBV5-6	TRBJ1-6	CASSLDPREDSPLHF
13	TRBV2	TRBJ2-2	CASSERGTGELFF
12	TRBV20-1	TRBJ2-7	CSASGPSYEQYF
19	TRBV28	TRBJ1-3	CASSSDRTGGLVSGNTIYF
16	TRBV7-2	TRBJ2-3	CASSLEGGRVGDTQYF
15	TRBV5-5	TRBJ1-2	CASSSGQALSHGYTF
13	TRBV19	TRBJ1-4	CASRWARGEKLFF
14	TRBV5-4	TRBJ1-4	CASSLGGTNEKLFF
16	TRBV11-2	TRBJ1-4	CASSLAGRATNEKLFF
15	TRBV5-8	TRBJ2-2	CASSLAGRNTGELFF
14	TRBV19	TRBJ2-2	CASNQGLRTGELFF
16	TRBV27	TRBJ1-6	CASSLLGQGGSSPLHF
15	TRBV4-2	TRBJ1-1	CASSVRDSQNTEAFF
15	TRBV7-9	TRBJ1-2	CASSSLGLIYYGYTF
14	TRBV11-3	TRBJ2-3	CASSLLASTDTQYF
17	TRBV5-6	TRBJ2-1	CASSLATGLAAYNEQFF
17	TRBV24-1	TRBJ2-1	CATSVGTTKSSYNEQFF
15	TRBV4-1	TRBJ2-5	CASSQARRGQETQYF
16	TRBV19	TRBJ2-7	CASQRFPGQGAYEQYF
13	TRBV18	TRBJ2-2	CASSPTGTGELFF
13	TRBV28	TRBJ1-4	CATYPGGNEKLFF
13	TRBV13	TRBJ1-3	CASSLQEADTIYF
18	TRBV15	TRBJ2-3	CATSRDLTSGSLTDTQYF
15	TRBV24-1	TRBJ1-4	CATSDYQGGGEKLFF
22	TRBV28	TRBJ2-5	CASSFSSLSSGGQGPQWKTQYF
18	TRBV23-1	TRBJ1-4	CASSHHPGQGGRGEKLFF
15	TRBV30	TRBJ2-7	CAWRTRGRGAGEQYF
14	TRBV20-1	TRBJ2-1	CSASPSGILNEQFF
15	TRBV27	TRBJ2-1	CASSLSGQGEREQFF